A single sample gave rise to the 18 T cell receptor beta chains below, sequenced in a study of OX40 agonist ivuxolimab in advanced cancers. Clones were sequenced by immunoSEQ multiplex PCR, and TCRdb holds only the in-frame ones, with some missing. The data show approximately 46,000 clones, with around 84% seen just once and about 11% held by the top ten. The input for sequencing was CD4+ or CD8+ T cells sorted from blood, taken in a trial of the OX40 agonist ivuxolimab. The receptor source for this set is an adult with an advanced solid tumor such as melanoma, head and neck, liver or kidney cancer.

The chain uses TRBV7-6 and TRBJ2-5; no firm D call. V was pared by 2 bases and J by 6 bases, with 19 bases between. The CDR3 has 16 amino acids. Per germline, CDR1 SGHVS and CDR2 FNYEAQ. Here the CDR3 DNA reads TGTGCCAGCAGCTTATGGGCTGTGGACGATTCTCAGACCCAGTACTTC. Its protein is CASSLWAVDDSQTQYF.

In its sample, this clone was seen once. This rearrangement joins TRBV5-4 to TRBJ2-7; 7 nucleotides line up with TRBD2. The CDR3 is 13 residues long. Looked up from germline, CDR1 is SGHNT and CDR2 is YYREEE (reference sequence). V dropped 3 bases and J dropped 5; count of bases not matched to a gene: 5. CDR3 region: CASSSRDYDEQYF. DNA for the CDR3: TGTGCCAGCAGCTCCCGGGACTACGACGAGCAGTACTTC.

The chain has TRBV7-9 and TRBJ1-6, with D unclear. The germline V gene encodes CDR1 SEHNR and CDR2 FQNEAQ (reference sequence). With 5 bases removed from V and 7 bases from J, the gap between germline ends came to 18 bases. The CDR3 is made up of 16 amino acids. CDR3 in amino acids: CASSRIRTAENSPLHF. The CDR3 DNA sequence: TGTGCCAGCAGCCGAATTCGGACGGCCGAGAATTCACCCCTCCACTTT.

V usage is TRBV6-5 and J usage is TRBJ2-7; a possible D gene is TRBD2 (6 bases). The V end lost 2 bases, the J end lost 0 bases, and 11 bases lay between the germline ends. The CDR3 extends over 15 amino acids. Germline loops: CDR1 MNHEY, CDR2 SVGAGI. CDR3 DNA sequence: TGTGCCAGCAGTTACGAGAGTAGCGGCTCCTACGAGCAGTACTTC. Translating it yields CASSYESSGSYEQYF.

This chain links TRBV21-1 with TRBJ1-1. TRBV21-1 counts as a pseudogene. The CDR3 runs to 16 residues. CDR3 nucleotide sequence: TGTGCCAGCAGCAAAGCGAACAGGGGAGGGTGGACTGAAGCTTTCTTT. It specifies CASSKANRGGWTEAFF.

This chain links TRBV4-3 with TRBJ2-3, with TRBD2 matching over 11 bases. The J segment lost 5 bases and the V segment lost 3 bases, leaving 7 bases of the junction unmatched. CDR3 length: 16 amino acids. Germline V gene data show CDR1 as LGHNA and CDR2 as YSLEER. The CDR3 DNA sequence: TGCGCCAGCAGCCAGGATAGCGGGGGGGCGGGAGATACGCAGTATTTT. Protein sequence: CASSQDSGGAGDTQYF.

This sequence joins TRBV7-6 and TRBJ2-7; 7 bases map to TRBD1. CDR1 and CDR2 from the germline V gene are SGHVS and FNYEAQ. V shed 6 bases and J 3 bases; nucleotides not matched to a gene: 8. The CDR3 has 14 amino acids. DNA for the CDR3: TGTGCCAGCAGGCAGAGACAGGGCGACTACGAGCAGTACTTC. Its protein product is CASRQRQGDYEQYF. Full variable domain (missing parts from reference TRBV7-6 and TRBJ2-7): GAGVSQSPRYKVTKRGQDVALRCDPISGHVSLYWYRQALGQGPEFLTYFNYEAQQDKSGLPNDRFSAERPEGSISTLTIQRTEQRDSAMYRCASRQRQGDYEQYFGPGTRLTVT.

The chain is built from TRBV7-6 and TRBJ2-2, with a tentative D call TRBD1 (6 bases). The germline V gene has CDR1 SGHVS and CDR2 FNYEAQ. Trimming removed 2 bases at V and 5 bases at J, with 18 bases between. This CDR3 has 17 amino acids. CDR3 sequence reads: CASSLKTGMKRTGELFF. The CDR3 bases are TGTGCCAGCAGCTTAAAAACAGGGATGAAAAGGACCGGGGAGCTGTTTTTT. The variable domain in full, completed from reference TRBV7-6 and TRBJ2-2, reads GAGVSQSPRYKVTKRGQDVALRCDPISGHVSLYWYRQALGQGPEFLTYFNYEAQQDKSGLPNDRFSAERPEGSISTLTIQRTEQRDSAMYRCASSLKTGMKRTGELFFGEGSRLTVL.

The chain joins TRBV4-1 to TRBJ2-5; 16 positions agree with TRBD2. The CDR3 sequence is 19 residues long. CDR1 is MGHRA, CDR2 YSYEKL, per germline. The V and J ends lost 4 bases and 3 bases, in that order; junction bases with no gene match: 11. DNA for the CDR3: TGCGCCAGCAGCCGTTTGTGGGGGACTAGCGGGAGGGTTGAAGAGACCCAGTACTTC. It is translated as CASSRLWGTSGRVEETQYF.

A single count supports this clone. The V gene is TRBV27, the J gene TRBJ1-1, with D possibly TRBD1 on 5 matching bases. The germline gives CDR1 MNHEY, CDR2 SMNVEV (reference sequence). The CDR3 is 15 amino acids. V lost 3 bases and J lost 6, with 17 bases in between. The CDR3 spells CASSFRAWGVAEAFF. The CDR3 region has the DNA TGTGCCAGCAGTTTTCGGGCCTGGGGGGTCGCTGAAGCTTTCTTT.

The chain employs TRBV4-3 and TRBJ2-7; D ambiguous. The V and J ends lost 3 bases and 3 bases respectively, with 9 bases between them. The V gene's germline CDR1 is LGHNA and CDR2 YSLEER. This CDR3 comprises 13 residues. The CDR3 bases are TGCGCCAGCAGCCAGTGGGCCGACTACGAGCAGTACTTC. It translates to CASSQWADYEQYF.

This clone has a handful of counts. This chain links TRBV7-6 with TRBJ2-7, with a possible D match to TRBD1 (5 bases). Trimming left V 4 bases short and J 5 bases short, with 15 bases between. Germline CDR1 reads SGHVS; CDR2 reads FNYEAQ. The CDR3 is 14 amino acids. The CDR3 sequence is CASSSLGGAHEQYF. The CDR3 bases are TGTGCCAGCAGCTCCCTAGGTGGGGCTCACGAGCAGTACTTC.

The V call is TRBV10-3, the J call TRBJ1-1; D is unresolved. CDR3 size: 12 residues. Germline-derived CDR1 and CDR2 are ENHRY and SYGVKD. V lost 3 bases to trimming and J lost 8 bases, with 10 bases between them. The DNA of the CDR3 is TGTGCCATCAGTGAAAGAAGTCTAGAAGCTTTCTTT. This translates into CAISERSLEAFF.

The chain carries TRBV5-1 and TRBJ2-2; D is ambiguous. The CDR3 contains 16 residues. Trimming stripped 4 bases from V and 1 base from J, with 14 bases between. Germline V gene data show CDR1 as SGHRS and CDR2 as YFSETQ. CDR3 loop: CASSPKKGLNTGELFF. The CDR3 nucleotides are TGCGCCAGCAGCCCGAAGAAAGGGCTGAACACCGGGGAGCTGTTTTTT.

The rearrangement links TRBV7-9 to TRBJ1-2, with a weak D call TRBD1 (5 bases). V was shortened by 0 bases and J by 3 bases, with 5 bases between the two germline ends. Germline loops: CDR1 SEHNR, CDR2 FQNEAQ (reference sequence). The CDR3 contains 13 residues. Written as DNA, the CDR3 is TGTGCCAGCAGCTTAGCCAGGGACTATGGCTACACCTTC. Amino acid sequence: CASSLARDYGYTF.

This clone was seen a single time. J is TRBJ2-3 and V is TRBV9; 8 bases align to TRBD2. This CDR3 is built from 16 residues. V shed 4 bases and J 2 bases; nucleotides not matched to a gene: 9. The germline V gene encodes CDR1 SGDLS and CDR2 YYNGEE. This chain's CDR3 is CASSPRAGGFTDTQYF. The CDR3 region has the DNA TGTGCCAGCAGCCCCCGCGCGGGGGGCTTCACAGATACGCAGTATTTT.

The rearrangement uses TRBV18 and TRBJ2-7; 8 positions agree with TRBD1. The J segment lost 1 base and the V segment lost 5 bases, leaving 10 bases of the junction unmatched. The CDR3 runs 16 residues. Germline assignment: CDR1 KGHSH and CDR2 LQKENI. The CDR3 reads CASSSLGQEGSYEQYF. As DNA, the CDR3 is TGTGCCAGCTCATCATTGGGACAGGAGGGGTCCTACGAGCAGTACTTC.

V and J are TRBV7-8 and TRBJ1-4; the D gene is possibly TRBD1 (6 bases). The V and J ends lost 1 base and 8 bases respectively, with 17 bases between them. Per the germline V gene, CDR1 is SGHVS and CDR2 is FQNEAQ. The CDR3 loop spans 16 amino acids. The CDR3 DNA follows: TGTGCCAGCAGCTTAGGCAGGGGAGCGTGGCAAGAAAAACTGTTTTTT. Protein sequence: CASSLGRGAWQEKLFF. The variable domain in full, completed from reference TRBV7-8 and TRBJ1-4, reads GAGVSQSPRYKVAKRGQDVALRCDPISGHVSLFWYQQALGQGPEFLTYFQNEAQLDKSGLPSDRFFAERPEGSVSTLKIQRTQQEDSAVYLCASSLGRGAWQEKLFFGSGTQLSVL.